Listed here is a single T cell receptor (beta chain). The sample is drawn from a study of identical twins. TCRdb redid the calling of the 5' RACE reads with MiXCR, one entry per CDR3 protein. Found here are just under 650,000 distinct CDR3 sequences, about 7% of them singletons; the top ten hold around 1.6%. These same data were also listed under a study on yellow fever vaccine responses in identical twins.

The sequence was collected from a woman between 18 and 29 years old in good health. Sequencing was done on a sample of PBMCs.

CDR3 loop: CASSLRSGQIYNEQFF. CDR3 DNA sequence: TGTGCCAGCAGCCTCCGATCTGGACAGATCTACAATGAGCAGTTCTTC. This rearrangement joins TRBV7-6 to TRBJ2-1, with a tentative D call TRBD1 (6 bases). This CDR3 has 16 residues. The V gene lost 5 bases and the J gene lost 3 bases, with 17 bases spanning the gap. The germline gives CDR1 SGHVS, CDR2 FNYEAQ.